These 9 T cell receptor beta chains came from one sample sequenced in a study of T cell responses to AZD1222 COVID-19 vaccine. Measured with immunoSEQ multiplex PCR; TCRdb has only the in-frame clones, and not every one. Of around 100,000 clones in the sample, 80% to 85% are singletons; the top ten hold about 9.7%. Sequencing was performed on peripheral blood, taken on day 0 of AZD1222 vaccination. All receptors come from an adult in good health.

The chain combines TRBV28 with TRBJ1-1; a possible D gene is TRBD1 (5 bases). Per germline, CDR1 MDHEN and CDR2 SYDVKM. The V end lost 10 bases, the J end lost 4 bases, and 13 bases lay between the germline ends. CDR3 length: 12 residues. CDR3: CATNYQGTEAFF. The CDR3 DNA sequence: TGTGCCACCAACTATCAGGGCACTGAAGCTTTCTTT.

This clone turned up a few times. This chain links TRBV7-6 with TRBJ1-4, with D unclear. This CDR3 has 15 amino acids. Germline V lookup: CDR1 SGHVS, CDR2 FNYEAQ. V lost 1 base and J lost 2, with 8 bases in between. DNA for the CDR3: TGTGCCAGCAGCTTAGAAGAAGGGACTAATGAAAAACTGTTTTTT. Translating gives CASSLEEGTNEKLFF.

The chain is built from TRBV12-3 or TRBV12-4 and TRBJ2-3, with TRBD1 matching over 8 bases. V trimming: 5 bases; J trimming: 11 bases; junction bases outside the gene matches: 9. CDR3 length: 13 amino acids. The chain's CDR3 is CASSRSGQGRQYF. CDR3 DNA sequence: TGTGCCAGCAGTAGGAGTGGACAGGGTCGGCAGTATTTT.

This rearrangement joins TRBV18 to TRBJ1-2; D not certain. The V and J ends lost 6 bases and 0 bases respectively, with 11 bases between them. This CDR3 has 14 amino acids. Germline V gene data show CDR1 as KGHSH and CDR2 as LQKENI. Here the CDR3 reads CASSPGQSNYGYTF. The DNA of the CDR3 is TGTGCCAGCTCCCCCGGGCAGTCTAACTATGGCTACACCTTC.

The chain combines TRBV5-8 with TRBJ2-5; D gene uncertain. Trimming shortened V by 2 bases and J by 1 base, and 9 bases separated the two germline ends. Germline values: CDR1 SGHTS, CDR2 YDEGEE. This CDR3 has 14 amino acids. The CDR3 here is CASSLTASQETQYF. The CDR3 nucleotides are TGTGCCAGCAGCTTAACAGCCTCCCAAGAGACCCAGTACTTC. The full variable domain, its missing parts supplied by reference TRBV5-8 and TRBJ2-5, is EAGVTQSPTHLIKTRGQQATLRCSPISGHTSVYWYQQALGLGLQFLLWYDEGEERNRGNFPPRFSGRQFPNYSSELNVNALELEDSALYLCASSLTASQETQYFGPGTRLLVL.

V is TRBV25-1 and J is TRBJ2-7, with 7 bases lining up with TRBD1. J gave up 5 bases and V 1 base, and 8 bases lay outside the gene matches. CDR3 length: 15 residues. Germline V gives CDR1 MGHDK, CDR2 SYGVNS. The CDR3 sequence: CASSESLGGIDEQYF. The CDR3 nucleotides are TGTGCCAGCAGTGAATCATTAGGGGGCATCGACGAGCAGTACTTC.

The chain links TRBV21-1 to TRBJ2-7. TRBV21-1 counts as a pseudogene. The CDR3 contains 12 residues. CDR3 sequence (DNA): TGTGCCAGCCCCTTCTTGGACTACGAGCAGTACTTC. Protein: CASPFLDYEQYF.

The chain recombines TRBV9 with TRBJ1-1, with D possibly being TRBD1 (5 bases). Germline values: CDR1 SGDLS, CDR2 YYNGEE. This CDR3 region has 14 residues. Trimming cost V 3 bases and J 4 bases, with 13 bases left between them. The CDR3 DNA reads as TGTGCCAGCAGCGCTCTAGTGGGGGGCACTGAAGCTTTCTTT. Protein sequence: CASSALVGGTEAFF.

In nucleotides, the CDR3 is TGTGCCAGCAGTTTAAGTCTTTCGGGACAGGGTTTTGTCTACGAGCAGTACTTC. Encoded protein: CASSLSLSGQGFVYEQYF. The rearrangement joins TRBV28 to TRBJ2-7; 9 bases align to TRBD1. CDR1 MDHEN and CDR2 SYDVKM come from the germline V gene. This CDR3 has 18 residues. J gave up 3 bases and V 2 bases, and 14 bases lay outside the gene matches.